Listed here are 12 T cell receptor beta chains from one sample, sequenced in a study of OX40 agonist ivuxolimab in advanced cancers. Assay used: immunoSEQ multiplex PCR; TCRdb lists only in-frame clones, some missing. The sample includes around 30,000 clones, around 80% of them seen just once. The input for sequencing was CD4+ or CD8+ T cells sorted from blood, taken in a trial of the OX40 agonist ivuxolimab. These TCRs come from an adult with an advanced solid tumor such as melanoma, head and neck, liver or kidney cancer.

This clone has only a few counts. The chain employs TRBV6-5 and TRBJ1-1; TRBD1 agrees at 8 bases. The CDR3 extends over 14 amino acids. Germline CDR1 and CDR2: MNHEY and SVGAGI. The V segment lost 6 bases and the J segment 6 bases; nucleotides outside the gene matches: 9. The chain's CDR3 is CASRSRTGWAEAFF. CDR3 in DNA: TGTGCCAGCAGGAGTAGGACAGGGTGGGCTGAAGCTTTCTTT.

The chain has TRBV27 and TRBJ2-7; 8 bases map to TRBD1. In germline, CDR1 is MNHEY, CDR2 SMNVEV (reference sequence). With 4 bases clipped from V and 2 bases from J, the junction kept 7 bases outside the gene matches. The CDR3 is made up of 15 amino acids. CDR3 bases: TGTGCCAGCAGTTCGACAGGGGTCATAGCCTACGAGCAGTACTTC. Encoded protein: CASSSTGVIAYEQYF.

The V and J genes are TRBV5-4 and TRBJ1-1, with D possibly being TRBD1 (5 bases). This CDR3 is built from 14 residues. The V gene lost 2 bases and the J gene lost 0 bases, with 8 bases spanning the gap. Germline CDR1 and CDR2: SGHNT and YYREEE (reference sequence). CDR3 sequence (DNA): TGTGCCAGCAGCTTTCAGGGCGTGAACACTGAAGCTTTCTTT. Translation gives CASSFQGVNTEAFF.

The V gene is TRBV5-6, the J gene TRBJ1-2, with D tentatively TRBD1 (5 bases). Germline values: CDR1 SGHDT, CDR2 YYEEEE. The CDR3 has 11 amino acids. Trimming took off 9 bases at V and 7 bases at J, with 13 bases between the two ends. The DNA for the CDR3 is TGTGCCACGTCTCGGGGGTTTGGCTACACCTTC. Encoded protein: CATSRGFGYTF.

The chain uses TRBV9 and TRBJ1-3; the match to TRBD1 covers 7 bases. Germline CDR1 SGDLS, CDR2 YYNGEE. The CDR3 has 17 amino acids. Trimming cost V 0 bases and J 1 base; bases outside gene matches: 7. CDR3 DNA sequence: TGTGCCAGCAGCGTAGCGTCCGCGACAGGGTCTGGAAACACCATATATTTT. Protein product: CASSVASATGSGNTIYF.

The J gene is TRBJ1-1, the V gene TRBV7-9, with 8 bases fitting TRBD1. Germline V lookup: CDR1 SEHNR, CDR2 FQNEAQ (reference sequence). Trimming at V came to 3 bases and at J to 3 bases, leaving 3 bases not matched to a gene. The CDR3 is 14 residues long. The CDR3 here is CASSFQGADTEAFF. The CDR3, as DNA: TGTGCCAGCAGCTTCCAGGGGGCGGACACTGAAGCTTTCTTT. The full variable domain, with the rest looked up from reference TRBV7-9 and TRBJ1-1, is DTGVSQNPRHKITKRGQNVTFRCDPISEHNRLYWYRQTLGQGPEFLTYFQNEAQLEKSRLLSDRFSAERPKGSFSTLEIQRTEQGDSAMYLCASSFQGADTEAFFGQGTRLTVV.

This sequence joins TRBV27 and TRBJ1-1; D is ambiguous. The CDR3 consists of 15 residues. Trimming left V 5 bases short and J 4 bases short, with 17 bases between. CDR1 is MNHEY and CDR2 is SMNVEV in the germline V gene (reference sequence). The CDR3, as DNA: TGTGCCAGCAGTACCGAACGGGGAGTGGGCACTGAAGCTTTCTTT. Its translation: CASSTERGVGTEAFF.

This chain connects TRBV7-9 to TRBJ2-7; 8 nucleotides match TRBD1. The CDR3 is 14 residues long. Germline V gene sequence: CDR1 SEHNR, CDR2 FQNEAQ (reference sequence). V lost 6 bases to trimming and J lost 2 bases; unmatched junction nucleotides: 6. For the CDR3, the DNA is TGTGCCAGCAGTCGGACAGGGCAGACCTACGAGCAGTACTTC. Residues: CASSRTGQTYEQYF.

The chain combines TRBV11-2 with TRBJ2-5; D unclear. From germline, CDR1 is SGHAT and CDR2 FQNNGV. The CDR3 length is 14 residues. V lost 5 bases to trimming and J lost 2 bases, with 12 bases between them. CDR3 sequence: CASSILSTQETQYF. In DNA, the CDR3 is TGTGCCAGCAGCATACTGAGCACACAAGAGACCCAGTACTTC.

The sample holds one count of this clone. The chain combines TRBV20-1 with TRBJ1-2; D is ambiguous. Germline values: CDR1 DFQATT, CDR2 SNEGSKA (reference sequence). Trimming shortened V by 8 bases and J by 4 bases, and 11 bases separated the two germline ends. The length of the CDR3 is 11 residues. The CDR3, as DNA: TGCAGTAGTCGGGCTAGCTATGGCTACACCTTC. Its translation is CSSRASYGYTF.

This clone showed up just once. The rearrangement links TRBV5-1 to TRBJ2-5; 11 positions agree with TRBD2. The germline V gene encodes CDR1 SGHRS and CDR2 YFSETQ. The junction had 15 bases not matched to a gene; V was cut back by 6 bases and J by 5 bases. The CDR3 consists of 17 residues. The CDR3 sequence: CASTRLAGPTARETQYF. CDR3 nucleotide sequence: TGCGCCAGCACGAGACTAGCGGGACCCACCGCCCGGGAGACCCAGTACTTC.

This chain joins TRBV10-2 and TRBJ2-2; 7 bases agree with TRBD2. This CDR3 region has 13 residues. Germline V CDR1 and CDR2: WSHSY, SAAADI. V shed 4 bases and J 7 bases; nucleotides not matched to a gene: 3. The CDR3 loop is CASSVGGSGELFF. As DNA, the CDR3 is TGCGCCAGCAGTGTTGGCGGGAGCGGGGAGCTGTTTTTT.